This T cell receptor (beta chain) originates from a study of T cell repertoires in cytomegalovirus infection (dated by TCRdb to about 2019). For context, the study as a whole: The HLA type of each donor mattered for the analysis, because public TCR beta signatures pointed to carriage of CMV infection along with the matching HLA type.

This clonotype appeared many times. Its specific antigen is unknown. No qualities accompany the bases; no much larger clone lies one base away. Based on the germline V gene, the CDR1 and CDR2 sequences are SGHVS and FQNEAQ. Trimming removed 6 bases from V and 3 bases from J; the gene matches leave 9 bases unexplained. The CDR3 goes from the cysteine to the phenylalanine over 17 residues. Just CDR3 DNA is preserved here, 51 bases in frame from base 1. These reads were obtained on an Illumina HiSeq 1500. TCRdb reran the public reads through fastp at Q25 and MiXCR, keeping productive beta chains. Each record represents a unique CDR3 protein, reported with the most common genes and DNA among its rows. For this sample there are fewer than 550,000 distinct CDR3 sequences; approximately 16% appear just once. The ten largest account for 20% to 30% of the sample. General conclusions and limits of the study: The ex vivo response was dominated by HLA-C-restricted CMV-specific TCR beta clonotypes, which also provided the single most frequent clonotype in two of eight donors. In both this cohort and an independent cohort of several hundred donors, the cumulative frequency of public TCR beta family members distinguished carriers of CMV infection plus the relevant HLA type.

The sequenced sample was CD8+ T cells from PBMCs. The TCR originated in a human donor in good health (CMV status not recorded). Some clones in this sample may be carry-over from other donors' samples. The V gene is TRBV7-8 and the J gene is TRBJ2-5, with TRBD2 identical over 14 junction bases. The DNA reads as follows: TGTGCCAGCAGTTTCGGACTAGCGGGGGGCCCAAAAGAGACCCAGTACTTC. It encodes CASSFGLAGGPKETQYF.